Here is one T cell receptor beta chain with its context. Its target is not known. This record comes from a study of neoadjuvant nivolumab and ipilimumab in lung cancer. General study results and limits: From pretherapy to surgery, tumor richness and clonality rose with dual therapy. Compared with tumor-adjacent uninvolved lung, resected tumors showed greater richness and clonality.

Clones were sequenced by immunoSEQ multiplex PCR, and TCRdb holds only the in-frame ones, with some missing. The sample includes more than 10,000 clones, around 70% of them seen just once. Germline V gives CDR1 KGHSH, CDR2 LQKENI. The CDR3 is 14 residues long. J gave up 8 bases and V 8 bases, and 11 bases lay outside the gene matches. This receptor was obtained from an adult with non-small cell lung cancer. The gene calls are TRBV18 and TRBJ1-4; 7 positions agree with TRBD1. The sample consisted of peripheral blood, taken after neoadjuvant nivolumab, alone or with ipilimumab, at or shortly before surgery. In DNA, the CDR3 is TGTGCCAGCACCAGGGACAGTCAAAGGGAAAAACTGTTTTTT. Its protein is CASTRDSQREKLFF.